The 5 T cell receptor beta chains given below trace back to one sample, sequenced in a study of T-cell reconstitution after alpha-beta-depleted transplantation in children. The library targeted TCRbeta and was prepared with unique molecular identifiers. Using its own MiXCR run on the PCR reads, TCRdb lists one record per CDR3 protein. The sample holds about 78,000 distinct CDR3 sequences, around an eighth seen once. The sequences come from PBMCs, mostly from graft donor cells, collected 180 days after TCRalphabeta/CD19-depleted stem cell transplant. Receptor source: a male patient aged 2 to 10 who had a stem cell transplant for acute lymphoblastic leukemia, so the T cells may come from the graft donor.

This clonotype has a count of ten or more. This chain links TRBV20-1 with TRBJ2-3; 12 bases are a match to TRBD2. This CDR3 has 17 residues. V lost 0 bases, J lost 4 bases, and 8 bases stayed unmatched. Germline CDR1 DFQATT, CDR2 SNEGSKA (reference sequence). The CDR3 region has the DNA TGCAGTGCTAGAGAGACTAGCGGGAGATGGAGGGCAGATACGCAGTATTTT. It specifies CSARETSGRWRADTQYF.

The table lists this clonotype with a few counts. The V call is TRBV5-1, the J call TRBJ2-5; no reliable D call. The CDR3 length is 12 residues. Trimming took 8 bases from V and 5 from J, leaving 13 bases between them. Looked up from germline, CDR1 is SGHRS and CDR2 is YFSETQ. CDR3 loop: CARESVGETQYF. The DNA for the CDR3 is TGCGCCAGGGAAAGCGTTGGGGAGACCCAGTACTTC.

This clonotype has just a few counts. The chain links TRBV20-1 to TRBJ1-4; no reliable D call. Germline V gene lookup returns CDR1 DFQATT and CDR2 SNEGSKA (reference sequence). Trimming removed 2 bases from V and 2 bases from J, with 12 bases in between. The CDR3 has 15 amino acids. CDR3: CSARSPGRTNEKLFF. The CDR3 coding sequence is TGCAGTGCTAGATCTCCGGGCCGTACTAATGAAAAACTGTTTTTT.

This clonotype has only a few counts. The V gene is TRBV4-2, the J gene TRBJ2-3; 11 bases are shared with TRBD2. This CDR3 is built from 16 residues. V gave up 1 base and J gave up 6 bases; unmatched junction bases: 6. CDR1 is LGHNA, CDR2 YNFKEQ, per germline. The CDR3 spells CASSQGVAGGGDTQYF. Written as DNA, the CDR3 is TGTGCCAGCAGCCAAGGAGTAGCGGGAGGGGGGGATACGCAGTATTTT.

This chain links TRBV6-1 with TRBJ2-3; 9 positions agree with TRBD1. Trimming removed 6 bases from V and 12 bases from J; junction bases left unmatched: 10. This CDR3 spans 13 amino acids. Germline loops: CDR1 MNHNS, CDR2 SASEGT. CDR3 sequence: CASRVPGTGLQYF. The CDR3 DNA is TGTGCCAGCAGGGTCCCCGGGACAGGGCTTCAGTATTTT.